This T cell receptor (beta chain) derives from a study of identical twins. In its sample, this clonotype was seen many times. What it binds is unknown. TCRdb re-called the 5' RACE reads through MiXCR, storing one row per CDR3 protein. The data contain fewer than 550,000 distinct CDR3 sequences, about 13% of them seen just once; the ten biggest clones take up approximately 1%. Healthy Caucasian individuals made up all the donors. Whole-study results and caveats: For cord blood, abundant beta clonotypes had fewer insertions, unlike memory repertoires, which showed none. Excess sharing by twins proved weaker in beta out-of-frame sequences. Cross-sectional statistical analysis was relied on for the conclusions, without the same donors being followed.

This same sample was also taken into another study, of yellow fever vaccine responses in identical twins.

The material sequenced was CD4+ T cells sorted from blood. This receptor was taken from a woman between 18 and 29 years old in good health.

The CDR3 bases are TGTGCCAGCAGTCGGACTAGCACAATCCGGAATGAGCAGTTCTTC. Encoded protein: CASSRTSTIRNEQFF. J is TRBJ2-1 and V is TRBV6-1, with TRBD2 matching 8 bases. Germline trimming cut 5 bases from V and 7 bases from J; bases unmatched to any gene: 10. Germline V lookup: CDR1 MNHNS, CDR2 SASEGT. The CDR3 length is 15 residues.